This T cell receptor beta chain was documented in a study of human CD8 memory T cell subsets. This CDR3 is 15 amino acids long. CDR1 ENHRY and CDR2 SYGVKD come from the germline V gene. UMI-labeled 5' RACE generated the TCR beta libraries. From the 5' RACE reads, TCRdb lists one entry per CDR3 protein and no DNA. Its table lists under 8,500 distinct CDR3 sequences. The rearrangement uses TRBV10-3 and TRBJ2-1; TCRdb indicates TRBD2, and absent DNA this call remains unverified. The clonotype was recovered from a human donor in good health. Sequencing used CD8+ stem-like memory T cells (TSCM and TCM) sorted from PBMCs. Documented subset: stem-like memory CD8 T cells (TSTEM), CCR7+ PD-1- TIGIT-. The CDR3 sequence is CAISWTSGGPNEQFF.